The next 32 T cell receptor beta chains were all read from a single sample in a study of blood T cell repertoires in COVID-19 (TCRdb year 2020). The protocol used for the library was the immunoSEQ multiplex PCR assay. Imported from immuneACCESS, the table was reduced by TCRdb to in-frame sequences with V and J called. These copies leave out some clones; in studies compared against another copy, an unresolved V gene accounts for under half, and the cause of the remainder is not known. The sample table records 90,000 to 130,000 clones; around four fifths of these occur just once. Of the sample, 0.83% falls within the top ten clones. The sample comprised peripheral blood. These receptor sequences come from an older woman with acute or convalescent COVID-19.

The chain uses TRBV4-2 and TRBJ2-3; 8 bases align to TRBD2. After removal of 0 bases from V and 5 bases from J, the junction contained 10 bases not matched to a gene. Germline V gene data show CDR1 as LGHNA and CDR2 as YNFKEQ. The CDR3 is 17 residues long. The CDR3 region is CASSQESGGPSGDTQYF. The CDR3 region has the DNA TGTGCCAGCAGCCAAGAATCGGGAGGGCCCTCGGGAGATACGCAGTATTTT.

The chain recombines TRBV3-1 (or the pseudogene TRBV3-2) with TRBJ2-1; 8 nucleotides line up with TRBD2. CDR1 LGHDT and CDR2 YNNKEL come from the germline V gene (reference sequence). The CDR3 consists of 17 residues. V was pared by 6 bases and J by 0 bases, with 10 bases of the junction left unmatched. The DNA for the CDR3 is TGTGCCAGCAGTCTAGCGGGTCGGGCAAGCTCCTACAATGAGCAGTTCTTC. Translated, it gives CASSLAGRASSYNEQFF.

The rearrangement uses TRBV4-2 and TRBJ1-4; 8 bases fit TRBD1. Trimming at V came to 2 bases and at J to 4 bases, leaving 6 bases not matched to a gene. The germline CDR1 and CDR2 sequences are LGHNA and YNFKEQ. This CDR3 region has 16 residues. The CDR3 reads CASSQNPGQVNEKLFF. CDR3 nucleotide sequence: TGTGCCAGCAGCCAAAACCCGGGACAGGTTAATGAAAAACTGTTTTTT.

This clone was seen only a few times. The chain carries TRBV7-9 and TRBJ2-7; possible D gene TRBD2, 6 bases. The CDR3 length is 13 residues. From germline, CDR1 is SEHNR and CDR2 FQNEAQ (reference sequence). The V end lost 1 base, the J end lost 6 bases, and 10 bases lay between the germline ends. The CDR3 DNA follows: TGTGCCAGCAGCTTAGTGGGGGGATTCGAGCAGTACTTC. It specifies CASSLVGGFEQYF.

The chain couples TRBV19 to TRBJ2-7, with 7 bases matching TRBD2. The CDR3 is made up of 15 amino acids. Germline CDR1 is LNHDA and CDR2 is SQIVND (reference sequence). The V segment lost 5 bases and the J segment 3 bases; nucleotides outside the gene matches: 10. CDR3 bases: TGTGCCAGTAGTCCCGGACTAGTAGACAGCTACGAGCAGTACTTC. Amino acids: CASSPGLVDSYEQYF.

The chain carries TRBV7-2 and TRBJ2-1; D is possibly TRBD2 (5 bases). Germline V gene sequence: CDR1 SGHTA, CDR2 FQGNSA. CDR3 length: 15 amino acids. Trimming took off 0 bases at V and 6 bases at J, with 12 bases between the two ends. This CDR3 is CASSLAGLAINEQFF. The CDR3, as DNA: TGTGCCAGCAGCTTAGCTGGGCTAGCAATCAATGAGCAGTTCTTC.

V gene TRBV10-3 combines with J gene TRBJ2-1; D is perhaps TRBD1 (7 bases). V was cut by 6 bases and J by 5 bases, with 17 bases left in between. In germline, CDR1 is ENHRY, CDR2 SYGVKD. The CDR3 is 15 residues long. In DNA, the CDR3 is TGTGCCATCAGGGCGGGACAGCAGACAGACAATGAGCAGTTCTTC. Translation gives CAIRAGQQTDNEQFF.

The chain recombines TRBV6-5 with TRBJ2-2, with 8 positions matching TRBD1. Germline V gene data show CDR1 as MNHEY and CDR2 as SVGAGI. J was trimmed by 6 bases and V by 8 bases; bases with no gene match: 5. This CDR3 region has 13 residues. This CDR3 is CASGQGWAGELFF. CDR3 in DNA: TGTGCCAGCGGACAGGGATGGGCCGGGGAGCTGTTTTTT.

As DNA, the CDR3 is TGTGCCAGCAGCAAGGCTGGGAGTTATGAAAATGAGCAGTTCTTC. This translates into CASSKAGSYENEQFF. J is TRBJ2-1 and V is TRBV7-3; D possibly corresponds to TRBD2 (5 bases). CDR3 length: 15 amino acids. CDR1 is SGHTA, CDR2 FQGTGA, per germline. V shed 5 bases and J shed 7 bases, with 18 bases lying between them.

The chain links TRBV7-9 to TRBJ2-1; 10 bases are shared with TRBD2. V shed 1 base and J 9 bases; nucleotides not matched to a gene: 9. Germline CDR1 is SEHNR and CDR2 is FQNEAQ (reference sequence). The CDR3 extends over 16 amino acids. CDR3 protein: CASSLVLAGDLGEQFF. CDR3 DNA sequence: TGTGCCAGCAGCTTAGTTCTAGCGGGAGACCTCGGTGAGCAGTTCTTC.

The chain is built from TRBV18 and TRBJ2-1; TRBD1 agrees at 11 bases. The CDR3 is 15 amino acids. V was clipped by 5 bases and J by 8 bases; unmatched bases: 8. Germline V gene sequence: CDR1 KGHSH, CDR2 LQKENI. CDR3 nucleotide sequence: TGTGCCAGCTCATCCCGCGGGACAGGGGGTGATGAGCAGTTCTTC. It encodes CASSSRGTGGDEQFF. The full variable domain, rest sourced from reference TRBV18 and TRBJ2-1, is NAGVMQNPRHLVRRRGQEARLRCSPMKGHSHVYWYRQLPEEGLKFMVYLQKENIIDESGMPKERFSAEFPKEGPSILRIQQVVRGDSAAYFCASSSRGTGGDEQFFGPGTRLTVL.

This CDR3 reads CAISESGWETQYF. CDR3 nucleotide sequence: TGTGCCATCAGTGAGTCCGGGTGGGAGACCCAGTACTTC. V and J are TRBV10-3 and TRBJ2-5; D gene unclear. Trimming left V 0 bases short and J 5 bases short, with 7 bases between. This CDR3 has 13 residues. Germline V gene lookup returns CDR1 ENHRY and CDR2 SYGVKD.

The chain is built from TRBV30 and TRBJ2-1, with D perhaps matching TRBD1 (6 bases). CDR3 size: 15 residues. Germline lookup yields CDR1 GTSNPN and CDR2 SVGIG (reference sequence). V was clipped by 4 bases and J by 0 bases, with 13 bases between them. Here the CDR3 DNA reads TGTGCCTGGACCATGGACAGCAGCTCCTACAATGAGCAGTTCTTC. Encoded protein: CAWTMDSSSYNEQFF.

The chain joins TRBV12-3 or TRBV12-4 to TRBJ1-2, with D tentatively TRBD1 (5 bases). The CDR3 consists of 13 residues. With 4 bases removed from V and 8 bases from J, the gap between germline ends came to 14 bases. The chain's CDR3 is CASSSTGSNGYTF. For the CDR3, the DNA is TGTGCCAGCAGTTCAACAGGTTCCAACGGCTACACCTTC.

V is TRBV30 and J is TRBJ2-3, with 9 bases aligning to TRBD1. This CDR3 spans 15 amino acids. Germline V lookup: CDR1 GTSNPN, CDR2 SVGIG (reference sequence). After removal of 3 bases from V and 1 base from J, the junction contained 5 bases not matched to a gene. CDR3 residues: CAWSSGQGGTDTQYF. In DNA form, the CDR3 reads TGTGCCTGGAGCTCGGGACAGGGCGGCACAGATACGCAGTATTTT.

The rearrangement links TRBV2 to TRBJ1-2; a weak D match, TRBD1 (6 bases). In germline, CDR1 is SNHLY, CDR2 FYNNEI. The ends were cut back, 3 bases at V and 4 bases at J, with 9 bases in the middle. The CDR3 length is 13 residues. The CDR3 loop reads CASSETGFYGYTF. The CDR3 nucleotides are TGTGCCAGCAGTGAGACAGGATTCTATGGCTACACCTTC.

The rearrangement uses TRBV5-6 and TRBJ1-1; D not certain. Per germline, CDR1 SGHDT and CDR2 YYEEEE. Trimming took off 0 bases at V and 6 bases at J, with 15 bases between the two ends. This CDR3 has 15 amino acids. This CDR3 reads CASSLAPTGSPEAFF. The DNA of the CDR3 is TGTGCCAGCAGCTTGGCCCCCACGGGGAGCCCTGAAGCTTTCTTT.

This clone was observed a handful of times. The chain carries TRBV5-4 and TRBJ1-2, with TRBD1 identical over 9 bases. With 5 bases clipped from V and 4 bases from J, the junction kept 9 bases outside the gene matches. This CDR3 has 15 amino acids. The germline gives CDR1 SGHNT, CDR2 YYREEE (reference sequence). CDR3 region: CASRFTGGVGYGYTF. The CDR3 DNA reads TGTGCCAGCAGATTTACAGGGGGCGTCGGCTATGGCTACACCTTC.

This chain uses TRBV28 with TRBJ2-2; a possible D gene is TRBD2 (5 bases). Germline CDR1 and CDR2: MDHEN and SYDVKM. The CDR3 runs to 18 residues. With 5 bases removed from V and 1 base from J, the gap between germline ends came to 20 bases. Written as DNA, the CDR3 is TGTGCCAGCAGTCCTTGGCGGGCCCGAGAAGGGAACACCGGGGAGCTGTTTTTT. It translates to CASSPWRAREGNTGELFF.

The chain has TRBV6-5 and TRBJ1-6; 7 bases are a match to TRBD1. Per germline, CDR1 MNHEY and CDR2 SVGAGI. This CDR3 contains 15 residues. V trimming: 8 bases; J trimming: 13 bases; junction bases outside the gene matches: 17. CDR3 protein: CASWGTAISLSPLHF. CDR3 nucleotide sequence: TGTGCCAGCTGGGGGACAGCCATTTCACTTTCGCCCCTCCACTTT.

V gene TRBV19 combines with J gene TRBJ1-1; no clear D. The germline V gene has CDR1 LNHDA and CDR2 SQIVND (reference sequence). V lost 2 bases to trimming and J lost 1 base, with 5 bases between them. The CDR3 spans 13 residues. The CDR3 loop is CASSISTNTEAFF. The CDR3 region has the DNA TGTGCCAGTAGTATAAGCACGAACACTGAAGCTTTCTTT.

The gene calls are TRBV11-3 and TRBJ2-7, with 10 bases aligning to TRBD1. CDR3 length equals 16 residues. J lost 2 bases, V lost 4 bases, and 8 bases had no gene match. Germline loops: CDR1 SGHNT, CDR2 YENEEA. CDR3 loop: CASSSEGTGAPYEQYF. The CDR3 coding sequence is TGTGCCAGCAGCTCCGAAGGGACAGGGGCCCCCTACGAGCAGTACTTC.

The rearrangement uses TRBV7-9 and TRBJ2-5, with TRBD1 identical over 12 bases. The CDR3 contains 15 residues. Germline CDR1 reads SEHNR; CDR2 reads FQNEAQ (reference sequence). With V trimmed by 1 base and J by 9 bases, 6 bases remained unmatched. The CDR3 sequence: CASSLGGTGGEAQYF. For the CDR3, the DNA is TGTGCCAGCAGCTTAGGCGGGACAGGGGGCGAGGCCCAGTACTTC.

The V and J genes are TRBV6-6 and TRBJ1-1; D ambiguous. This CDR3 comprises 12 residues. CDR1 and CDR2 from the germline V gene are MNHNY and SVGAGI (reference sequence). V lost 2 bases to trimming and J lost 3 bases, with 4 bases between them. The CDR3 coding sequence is TGTGCCAGCAGTTACCCCGACACTGAAGCTTTCTTT. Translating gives CASSYPDTEAFF.

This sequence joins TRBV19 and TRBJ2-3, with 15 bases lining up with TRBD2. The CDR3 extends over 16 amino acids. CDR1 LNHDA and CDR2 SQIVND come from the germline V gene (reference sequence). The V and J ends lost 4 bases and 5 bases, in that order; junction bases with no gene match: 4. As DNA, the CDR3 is TGTGCCAGTAGTACCCAGGGACTAGCGGGAGGAGATACGCAGTATTTT. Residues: CASSTQGLAGGDTQYF.

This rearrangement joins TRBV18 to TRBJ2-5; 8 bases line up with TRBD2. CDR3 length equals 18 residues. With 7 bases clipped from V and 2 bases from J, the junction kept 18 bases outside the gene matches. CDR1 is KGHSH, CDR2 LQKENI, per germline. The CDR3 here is CASWGGTRQKELQETQYF. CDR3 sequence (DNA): TGTGCCAGCTGGGGAGGGACTAGGCAGAAGGAACTACAAGAGACCCAGTACTTC. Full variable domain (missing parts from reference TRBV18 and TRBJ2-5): NAGVMQNPRHLVRRRGQEARLRCSPMKGHSHVYWYRQLPEEGLKFMVYLQKENIIDESGMPKERFSAEFPKEGPSILRIQQVVRGDSAAYFCASWGGTRQKELQETQYFGPGTRLLVL.

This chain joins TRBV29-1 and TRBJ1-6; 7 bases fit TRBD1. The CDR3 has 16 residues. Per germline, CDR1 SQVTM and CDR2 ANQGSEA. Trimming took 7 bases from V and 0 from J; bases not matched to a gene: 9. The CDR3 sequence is CSANRGEGSYNSPLHF. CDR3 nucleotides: TGCAGCGCCAACAGGGGCGAGGGCTCCTATAATTCACCCCTCCACTTT.

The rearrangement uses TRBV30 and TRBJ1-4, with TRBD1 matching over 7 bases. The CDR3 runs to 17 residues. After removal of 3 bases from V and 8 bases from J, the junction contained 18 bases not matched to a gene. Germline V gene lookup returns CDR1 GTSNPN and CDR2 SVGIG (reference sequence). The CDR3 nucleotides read TGTGCCTGGAGCGCTACTTCTGGGACAGAAGTTAGAGAAAAACTGTTTTTT. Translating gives CAWSATSGTEVREKLFF.

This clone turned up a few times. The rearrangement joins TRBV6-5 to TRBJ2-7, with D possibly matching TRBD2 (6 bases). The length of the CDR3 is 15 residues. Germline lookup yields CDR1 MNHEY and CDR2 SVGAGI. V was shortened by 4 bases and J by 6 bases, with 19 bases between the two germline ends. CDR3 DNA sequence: TGTGCCAGCAGTTTCTCCACCCTGGAGGGTAGCGAGCAGTACTTC. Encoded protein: CASSFSTLEGSEQYF.

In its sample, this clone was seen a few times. The CDR3 DNA reads as TGTGCCAGCAGCTCGACAGGGACCTCTGGAAACACCATATATTTT. Amino acids: CASSSTGTSGNTIYF. V is TRBV5-6 and J is TRBJ1-3, with 7 bases identical to TRBD1. Trimming removed 3 bases from V and 0 bases from J; junction bases left unmatched: 3. CDR3 size: 15 residues. Germline V gene sequence: CDR1 SGHDT, CDR2 YYEEEE.

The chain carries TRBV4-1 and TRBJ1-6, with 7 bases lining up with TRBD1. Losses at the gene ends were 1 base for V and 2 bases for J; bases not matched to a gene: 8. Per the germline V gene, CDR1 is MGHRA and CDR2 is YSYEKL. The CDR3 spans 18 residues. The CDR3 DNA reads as TGCGCCAGCAGCCAAGCCCCTGGACAGGCTACCTATAATTCACCCCTCCACTTT. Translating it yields CASSQAPGQATYNSPLHF.

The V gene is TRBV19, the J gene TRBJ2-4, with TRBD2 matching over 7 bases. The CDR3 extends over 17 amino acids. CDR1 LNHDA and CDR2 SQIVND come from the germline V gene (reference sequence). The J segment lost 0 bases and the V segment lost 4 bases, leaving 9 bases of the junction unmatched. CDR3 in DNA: TGTGCCAGTAGTACTCGGGGGGATAGACTAGCCAAAAACATTCAGTACTTC. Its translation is CASSTRGDRLAKNIQYF.